This T cell receptor beta chain is drawn from a study of blood T cell repertoires in COVID-19. Study background: Samples came from the United States, Italy and Spain, spanning acute and convalescent COVID-19. T cells, B-cell-depleted T cells, or PBMCs supplied cDNA or gDNA.

In the original analysis: The assay estimated nucleated cells by amplifying reference gene primers. Assay used: immunoSEQ multiplex PCR; TCRdb lists only in-frame clones, some missing. V and J calls plus clone size are reproduced from that table; the DNA served to infer D and trimming. The sample consists of 230,000 or so clones, about 87% of them appearing once. In assigning cohorts, the study relied on participant-reported clinical history. Germline lookup yields CDR1 SGHRS and CDR2 YFSETQ. The CDR3 is 13 residues long. V lost 5 bases and J 1 base, leaving 9 bases between the germline ends. The gene calls are TRBV5-1 and TRBJ1-1; possibly TRBD1 for D (6 bases). The receptor's source is a woman between 25 and 40 years old who had recovered from COVID-19. What was sequenced was PBMCs or T cells enriched from blood (not recorded which). In DNA form, the CDR3 reads TGCGCCAGCAGGCAGGGGCCGAACACTGAAGCTTTCTTT. Residues: CASRQGPNTEAFF.